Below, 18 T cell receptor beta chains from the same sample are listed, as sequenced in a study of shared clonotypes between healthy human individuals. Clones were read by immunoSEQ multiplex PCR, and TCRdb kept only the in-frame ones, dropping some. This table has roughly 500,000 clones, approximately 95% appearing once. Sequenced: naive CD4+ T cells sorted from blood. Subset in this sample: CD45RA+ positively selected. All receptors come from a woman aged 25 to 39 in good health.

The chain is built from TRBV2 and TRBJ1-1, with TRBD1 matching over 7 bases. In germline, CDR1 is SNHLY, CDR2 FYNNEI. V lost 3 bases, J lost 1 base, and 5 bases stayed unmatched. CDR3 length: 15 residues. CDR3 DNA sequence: TGTGCCAGCAGTGAGGAAGACAGGGCGAACACTGAAGCTTTCTTT. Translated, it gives CASSEEDRANTEAFF.

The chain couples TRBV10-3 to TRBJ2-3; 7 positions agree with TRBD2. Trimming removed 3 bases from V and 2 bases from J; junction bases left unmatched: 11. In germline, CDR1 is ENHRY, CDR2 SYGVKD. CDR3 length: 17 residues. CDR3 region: CAISDPTSGTPTDTQYF. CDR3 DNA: TGTGCCATCAGTGACCCAACGAGCGGGACGCCCACAGATACGCAGTATTTT.

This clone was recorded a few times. The CDR3 protein is CASSPRGGELFF. The CDR3 DNA follows: TGTGCCAGCAGCCCCCGTGGCGGGGAGCTGTTTTTT. V gene TRBV5-4 combines with J gene TRBJ2-2; D call uncertain. There are 12 residues in the CDR3. Germline V lookup: CDR1 SGHNT, CDR2 YYREEE (reference sequence). The V end was cut by 4 bases, the J end by 7 bases, with 8 bases between.

The CDR3 DNA follows: TGTGCCAGCAGCCCCCAAGCGGGAGGGGAGACCCAGTACTTC. Translation gives CASSPQAGGETQYF. This sequence joins TRBV11-2 and TRBJ2-5; 10 bases agree with TRBD2. The CDR3 totals 14 residues. Germline V gene sequence: CDR1 SGHAT, CDR2 FQNNGV. V lost 5 bases to trimming and J lost 5 bases; unmatched junction nucleotides: 5.

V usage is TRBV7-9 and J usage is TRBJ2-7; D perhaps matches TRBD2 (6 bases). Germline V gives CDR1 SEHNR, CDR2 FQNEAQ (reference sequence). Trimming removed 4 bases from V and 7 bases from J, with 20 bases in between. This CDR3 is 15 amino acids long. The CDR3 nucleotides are TGTGCCAGCAGCTGGGGGGACGGCTCGGGTAGGGAGCAGTACTTC. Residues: CASSWGDGSGREQYF.

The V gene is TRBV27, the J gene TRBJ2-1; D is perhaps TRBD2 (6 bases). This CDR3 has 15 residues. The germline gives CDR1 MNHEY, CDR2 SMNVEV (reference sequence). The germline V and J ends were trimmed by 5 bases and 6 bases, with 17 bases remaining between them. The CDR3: CASSTPRRVPNEQFF. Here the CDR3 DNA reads TGTGCCAGCAGTACCCCCCGGAGGGTCCCCAATGAGCAGTTCTTC.

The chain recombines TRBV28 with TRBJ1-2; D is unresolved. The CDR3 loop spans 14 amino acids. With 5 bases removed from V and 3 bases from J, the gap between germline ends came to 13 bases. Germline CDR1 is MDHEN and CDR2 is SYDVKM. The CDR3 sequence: CASSPPRTYYGYTF. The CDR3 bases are TGTGCCAGCAGTCCTCCCCGGACTTACTATGGCTACACCTTC.

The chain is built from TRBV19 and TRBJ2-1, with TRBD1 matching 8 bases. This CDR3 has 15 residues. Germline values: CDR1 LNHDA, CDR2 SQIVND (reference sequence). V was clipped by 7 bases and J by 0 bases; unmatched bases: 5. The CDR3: CASNPDRASYNEQFF. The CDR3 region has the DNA TGTGCCAGTAACCCGGACAGGGCCTCCTACAATGAGCAGTTCTTC.

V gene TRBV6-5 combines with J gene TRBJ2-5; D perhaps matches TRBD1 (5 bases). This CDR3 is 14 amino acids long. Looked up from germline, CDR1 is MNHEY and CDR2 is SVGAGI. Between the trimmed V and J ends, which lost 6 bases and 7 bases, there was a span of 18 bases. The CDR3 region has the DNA TGTGCCAGCAGCTACCTGGGGCCAACCGGGACCCAGTACTTC. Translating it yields CASSYLGPTGTQYF.

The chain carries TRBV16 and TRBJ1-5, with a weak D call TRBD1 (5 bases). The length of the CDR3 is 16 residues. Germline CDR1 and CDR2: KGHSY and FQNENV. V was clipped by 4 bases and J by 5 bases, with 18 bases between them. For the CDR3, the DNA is TGTGCCAGCAGCCCCCTCAATACGGGGGACTATCAGCCCCAGCATTTT. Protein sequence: CASSPLNTGDYQPQHF.

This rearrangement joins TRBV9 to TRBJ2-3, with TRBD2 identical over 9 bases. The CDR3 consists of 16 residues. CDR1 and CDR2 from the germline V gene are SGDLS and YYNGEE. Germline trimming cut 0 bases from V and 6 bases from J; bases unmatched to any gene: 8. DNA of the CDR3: TGTGCCAGCAGCGTAGATCAGCGGGAGGCCTTCGATACGCAGTATTTT. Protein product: CASSVDQREAFDTQYF. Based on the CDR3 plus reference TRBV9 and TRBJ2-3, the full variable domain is DSGVTQTPKHLITATGQRVTLRCSPRSGDLSVYWYQQSLDQGLQFLIQYYNGEERAKGNILERFSAQQFPDLHSELNLSSLELGDSALYFCASSVDQREAFDTQYFGPGTRLTVL.

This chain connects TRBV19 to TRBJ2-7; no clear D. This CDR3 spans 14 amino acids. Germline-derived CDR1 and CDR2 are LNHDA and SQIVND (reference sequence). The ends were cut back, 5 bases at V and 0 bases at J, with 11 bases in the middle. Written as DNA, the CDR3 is TGTGCCAGTAGTGTCGGCACTCTCTCCTACGAGCAGTACTTC. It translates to CASSVGTLSYEQYF. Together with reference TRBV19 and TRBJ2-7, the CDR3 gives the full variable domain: DGGITQSPKYLFRKEGQNVTLSCEQNLNHDAMYWYRQDPGQGLRLIYYSQIVNDFQKGDIAEGYSVSREKKESFPLTVTSAQKNPTAFYLCASSVGTLSYEQYFGPGTRLTVT.

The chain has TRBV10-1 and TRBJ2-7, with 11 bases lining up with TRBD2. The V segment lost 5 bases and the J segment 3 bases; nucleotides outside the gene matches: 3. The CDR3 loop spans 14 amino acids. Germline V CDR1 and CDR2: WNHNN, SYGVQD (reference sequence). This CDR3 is CASSLLAGDYEQYF. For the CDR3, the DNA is TGCGCCAGCAGTTTACTAGCGGGGGACTACGAGCAGTACTTC.

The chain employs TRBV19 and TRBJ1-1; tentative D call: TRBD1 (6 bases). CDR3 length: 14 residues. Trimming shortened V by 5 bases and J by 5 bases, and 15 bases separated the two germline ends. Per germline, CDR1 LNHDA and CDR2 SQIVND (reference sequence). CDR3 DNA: TGTGCCAGTAGTCCCCCGGGGGGCAGTACTGAAGCTTTCTTT. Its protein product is CASSPPGGSTEAFF.

DNA of the CDR3: TGCGCCAGCAGCTTGGAACCGGGGCCCCAGGGCTCCTACAATGAGCAGTTCTTC. Amino acid sequence: CASSLEPGPQGSYNEQFF. The chain recombines TRBV5-1 with TRBJ2-1, with D perhaps TRBD1 or TRBD2 (5 bases each). The CDR3 is made up of 18 amino acids. The V end lost 0 bases, the J end lost 0 bases, and 16 bases lay between the germline ends. Germline CDR1 reads SGHRS; CDR2 reads YFSETQ.

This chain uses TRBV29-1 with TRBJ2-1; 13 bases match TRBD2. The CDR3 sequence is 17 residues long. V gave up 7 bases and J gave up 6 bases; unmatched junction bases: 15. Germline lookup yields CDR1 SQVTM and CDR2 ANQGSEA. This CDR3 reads CSAGLAGAQRKPNEQFF. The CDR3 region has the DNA TGCAGCGCTGGACTAGCGGGAGCCCAAAGAAAGCCCAATGAGCAGTTCTTC.

The CDR3 protein is CAWSVGLAGYQNEQFF. The CDR3 nucleotides read TGTGCCTGGAGTGTGGGACTAGCGGGGTACCAAAATGAGCAGTTCTTC. The rearrangement links TRBV30 to TRBJ2-1; 13 nucleotides align to TRBD2. CDR1 and CDR2 from the germline V gene are GTSNPN and SVGIG (reference sequence). The CDR3 sequence is 16 residues long. With 0 bases clipped from V and 7 bases from J, the junction kept 6 bases outside the gene matches.

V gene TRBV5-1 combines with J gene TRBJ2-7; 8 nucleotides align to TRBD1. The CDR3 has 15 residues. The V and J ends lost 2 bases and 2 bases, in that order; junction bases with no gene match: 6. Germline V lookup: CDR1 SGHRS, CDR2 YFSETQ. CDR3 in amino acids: CASSFRTGTTYEQYF. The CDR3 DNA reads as TGCGCCAGCAGCTTTAGGACAGGGACGACCTACGAGCAGTACTTC.